This T cell receptor beta chain was observed in a study of spatial heterogeneity in lung cancer. Described time point: sample taken at primary tumor resection. Extraction of whole RNA from tumor, nontumor lung or frozen PBMC preceded unsorted sequencing. Using its own MiXCR run on the 5' RACE reads, TCRdb lists one record per CDR3 protein. Of about 44,000 distinct CDR3 sequences listed, roughly an eighth are singletons. Here the sequenced sample was PBMCs, taken at surgery. This clonotype originated in a male donor with early-stage non-small cell lung cancer.

The CDR3 loop reads CAISESKRSSSYEQYF. CDR3 nucleotide sequence: TGTGCCATCAGTGAGTCGAAACGGAGTAGCTCCTACGAGCAGTACTTC. The V gene is TRBV10-3, the J gene TRBJ2-7; no firm D call. Per germline, CDR1 ENHRY and CDR2 SYGVKD. Trimming pared 0 bases from V and 0 bases from J, leaving 12 bases between. The CDR3 consists of 16 residues.